This record covers a single T cell receptor beta chain. No antigen is known for it. Base qualities are not recorded, but no much larger clone differs from it by a single base. Libraries were constructed by the immunoSEQ multiplex PCR assay. For the multiplex PCR, a mixture combining 60 forward primers for TCR Vbeta segments and 13 reverse primers for TCR Jbeta segments was used. The CDR3 region of rearranged TCR beta genes was amplified from genomic DNA with a multiplex PCR assay. Amplified TCR beta libraries were sequenced as 87-base-pair reads on the Illumina HiSeq System. On the authors' methods: A later analysis tallied 75 million to 85 million unique TCR beta chains across the 610 or so repertoires, and about 12 million of those chains were shared by two or more donors. A nearest-neighbor algorithm error-corrected the raw reads and collapsed the reads into unique sequences, merging closely related sequences to remove PCR and sequencing errors. CDR3 sequences were aligned to IMGT reference sequences to assign V, D and J gene segments. Each retained sequence needed at least a six-nucleotide match to both a V gene segment and a J gene segment. Rearrangements were called productive when the CDR3 lacked stop codons and stayed in frame with V and J; all others were non-productive. Following IMGT convention, CDR3 was defined as the stretch from the second conserved V-encoded cysteine to the conserved J-encoded phenylalanine. In an earlier analysis of 500 to 650 of the donors, sequences lacking an unambiguous match to a single V gene segment were excluded. In an earlier analysis of almost 600 of the donors, a V segment was called functional when productive rearrangements were above 56.7%, and segregating when the standard deviation between donors exceeded 5%. A statistical classification framework was built to diagnose cytomegalovirus status from the catalog of TCR beta chain sequences. A later analysis assigned V and J genes by comparing TCR nucleotide sequences with IMGT/GENE-DB human TR gene sequences. Using the TCRdist pipeline, a later analysis assigned CDR3 sequences along with most-parsimonious VDJ recombination scenarios. In a later analysis, each TCR beta chain was defined by its CDR3 amino acid sequence together with its V-gene family, and reads lacking a unique V-gene family were excluded. As a way to deal with suspected cross-contamination and a sequencing artifact, a later analysis dropped 640 or so nucleotide sequences that were highly shared and had low generation probability. For each public chain, a later analysis derived a clonal expansion index from normalized ranks of inferred template counts within each repertoire. A later analysis computed generation probabilities with a VDJ recombination model fitted to out-of-frame rearrangements, and checked the results against IGoR. Hypergeometric tests were used in a later analysis to score TCR-TCR, TCR-HLA and TCR-CMV co-occurrence, with a repertoire-size bias correction applied to the TCR pairs. To estimate false discovery rates, a later analysis permuted the HLA or CMV assignments 20 times. In a later analysis, co-occurring TCRs were grouped using DBSCAN, with TCRdist sequence similarity added in when clustering inside HLA-allele-positive subsets. Repertoires with fewer than 30,000 or more than 120,000 public chains, plus five repertoires with anomalous nucleotide sharing, were excluded from co-occurrence clustering. In TCRdb, the immuneACCESS table is reduced to in-frame sequences with V and J assigned. These tables do not hold every clone; where another copy was compared, an unresolved V gene accounts for under half, and the others remain unexplained. Clonal size and the V and J genes are those of that table, whereas D and trimming came from the DNA. Here the sample has about 91,000 clones; 90% occur a single time. Under 2.5% of the sample is in the top ten clones.

The cohort was made up of roughly 670 healthy bone marrow donors. All cohort members were sampled while nominally healthy, although unrecorded immune exposures were likely present. The donor tested CMV seronegative, placing the donor among the 350 to 400 seronegative members of the cohort. Every donor gave a peripheral blood sample, and the peripheral blood mononuclear cells from that sample were used for TCR beta sequencing. The Qiagen DNeasy Blood Extraction Kit was used to extract genomic DNA from the blood cell samples. The cysteine opens and the phenylalanine closes a CDR3 of 17 amino acids. The DNA shown is the 51-base CDR3, in frame from base 1. The germline V gene (reference sequence) gives CDR1 as SGHNT and CDR2 as YYREEE. Germline trimming amounts to 0 bases on V and 2 bases on J, with 9 as the count of junction bases outside the gene matches. The sample belongs to a study of cytomegalovirus exposure and HLA in healthy donors (dated by TCRdb to the late 2010s). Context from the whole study: According to an earlier analysis of a few hundred of the donors, about 179 million T cells yielded roughly 110 million unique TCR beta sequences and around 280 Gb of sequence data. Five DR-DQ haplotypes were handled as single units for association and clustering because linkage in the cohort was strong. All discovery cohort repertoires had been generated using a single sequencing platform. The aim of the study was to test whether cataloging public T cell receptors could identify signatures of past pathogen exposure. Among several hundred genotyped donors of the cohort, an average of around 250,000 unique TCR beta nucleotide sequences was sequenced per donor, of which about 18% were non-productive. To predict cytomegalovirus infection status, the study brought together high-throughput TCR immunosequencing, statistical association of individual TCRs with disease status, and machine learning. The number of typed donors differed by locus: about 629-640 for A, B, C, DRB1 and DQB1; approximately 530 for DQA1; 606 for DPA1; and 400 to 480 for DPB1. In a later genetic analysis, genome-wide SNP genotypes for about 55% of the roughly 670 donors were used, and that subset was treated as a discovery cohort. Besides the first cohort of 666 subjects, a separate validation cohort made up of roughly 120 different subjects was used. An earlier analysis of 587 of the donors applied high-throughput TCR beta sequencing to assess whether each TCR beta V gene segment acted as functional or pseudogenic. The study profiled the T cell repertoires of hundreds of subjects by immunosequencing and related them to cytomegalovirus serostatus. A later analysis re-analyzed previously published TCR beta repertoires from hundreds of donors and added high-resolution HLA genotyping to study TCR occurrence patterns. Donor age, sex, ethnicity and CMV serostatus were collected together with the repertoire data. Roughly 300 gigabases of sequencing data and approximately 85 million unique TCR sequences were included in an early release covering 500 to 750 HLA-typed donors. The later analysis used no new phenotypic data to find candidate immune exposures, relying instead on TCR beta sequences and their occurrence across donors. The genetic ancestry cluster associated with self-reported Caucasian donors included over 65% of the roughly 400 genotyped donors. HLA typing covered class I and class II loci at four-digit resolution. Summary of the overall study and its limitations: The authors suggested that the approach could potentially be extended to other disease states and immunological phenotypes. In vitro tests confirmed that a few of the cytomegalovirus-associated TCR beta chains recognize cytomegalovirus antigens. The 87-base-pair reads could not distinguish some IMGT-functional V segments, including TRBV6-2 and TRBV6-3, so those segments were excluded. Roughly uniform sequencing depth across donors was assumed in presence/absence analyses, although this assumption may not hold. Compared with equally common non-associated chains, HLA-associated TCR beta chains in a later analysis were more clonally expanded and had lower generation probabilities. A later analysis found that TCR association rates varied across HLA loci, with DRB1 alleles showing the most associated TCRs and HLA-C alleles the fewest. A further reported finding was that TCR beta sequences accurately predicted the HLA-A and HLA-B alleles for most subjects in the first cohort. Immune exposure information for the cohort was limited to CMV serostatus. A group of highly shared sequence variants was considered likely to be a technical artifact of the sequencing pipeline. A later genetic analysis associated a missense DCLRE1C variant with V-gene and J-gene trimming of TCR beta chains, and an independent cohort replicated the association. Because counts were too low, about 17 rarely observed V segments, including chromosome 9 orphons, were excluded from the earlier analysis of 587 of the donors. According to a later analysis, most CMV-associated TCR beta chains appeared to be HLA-restricted, and the HLA associations seemed to be driven largely by CMV exposure. In this cohort, only TCR beta chains were sequenced, and detectable features were limited by the absence of alpha or paired-chain data. Most TCR sequences were observed very rarely across donors, whereas some public TCRs were present in many individuals. A later genetic analysis reported fewer N-insertions in productive TCRs among donors in an Asian-associated ancestry cluster than the approximately 700-donor mean. Because HLA typing was missing for some donors at each locus, association tests included only the typed subset. In the study, roughly 160 TCR beta chains were listed as associated with cytomegalovirus. In an earlier analysis of about 540 of the donors, most TCR beta V segments were observed in productive rearrangements about 90% or about 30% of the time, broadly matching IMGT annotations. Several of the top co-occurrence clusters appeared to be linked to parvovirus B19, influenza, CMV and Epstein-Barr virus, according to a later analysis. When HLA alleles, especially DR and DQ, strongly co-occurred, TCR associations were difficult to assign to individual alleles. The classifier was reported to diagnose cytomegalovirus status with high specificity and sensitivity in both the original and validation cohorts. Specific HLA alleles were associated with 16,951 TCR beta sequences at a false discovery rate of 0.05 in a later analysis. Correlated functional status among segregating V segments might reflect linkage disequilibrium, but an unknown experimental factor could not be ruled out.

Material for sequencing was PBMCs. The receptor was isolated from a young man in good health and CMV-seronegative. The rearrangement combines TRBV5-4 with TRBJ2-5; 8 central bases correspond to TRBD2. The CDR3 region: CASSLGGREGSQETQYF. The DNA is TGTGCCAGCAGCTTGGGGGGTCGGGAGGGCTCTCAAGAGACCCAGTACTTC.